A single sample is the source of the 27 T cell receptor beta chains below, sequenced in a study of human T cells and chemical hapten exposure. TCRdb independently ran MiXCR on the RACE reads; one entry per CDR3 protein. The table lists 150,000 to 200,000 distinct CDR3 sequences, approximately 15% of them singletons. Specified time point: patch test 1, 2 weeks after DPC sensitization. Specified treatment: therapeutic diphenylcyclopropenone sensitization with weekly scalp DPC. Here the sequenced sample was whole blood, taken in connection with sensitization to the hapten diphenylcyclopropenone (DPC). These receptor sequences come from a woman aged 25 to 39 with alopecia areata. Some clones in this sample may be carry-over from other donors' samples.

A few counts support this clonotype. The CDR3: CATRPRLAGNNEQFF. The CDR3 DNA sequence: TGTGCCACCAGGCCCAGGTTAGCGGGCAACAATGAGCAGTTCTTC. The chain combines TRBV24-1 with TRBJ2-1; TRBD2 agrees at 7 bases. Germline CDR1 is KGHDR and CDR2 is SFDVKD. With 7 bases clipped from V and 5 bases from J, the junction kept 10 bases outside the gene matches. The CDR3 covers 15 residues.

The gene calls are TRBV5-1 and TRBJ2-3; unclear D gene. Germline CDR1 reads SGHRS; CDR2 reads YFSETQ. V gave up 0 bases and J gave up 0 bases, with 11 bases separating them. The CDR3 consists of 16 residues. The DNA for the CDR3 is TGCGCCAGCAGCTTGGTGCCGGTCTCAAGCACAGATACGCAGTATTTT. Encoded protein: CASSLVPVSSTDTQYF.

This chain connects TRBV7-2 to TRBJ2-7; a possible D gene is TRBD1 (5 bases). Trimming took off 2 bases at V and 1 base at J, with 12 bases between the two ends. CDR3 size: 15 residues. The germline CDR1 and CDR2 sequences are SGHTA and FQGNSA. CDR3 sequence: CASSLYSQGSYEQYF. The CDR3 nucleotides read TGTGCCAGCAGCTTATATTCCCAGGGTTCCTACGAGCAGTACTTC.

This clonotype was found a few times. The chain carries TRBV5-1 and TRBJ2-1, with TRBD2 identical over 10 bases. The germline gives CDR1 SGHRS, CDR2 YFSETQ. The junction had 10 bases not matched to a gene; V was cut back by 6 bases and J by 7 bases. This CDR3 is built from 15 residues. As DNA, the CDR3 is TGCGCCAGCATGGCTAGCGGGAGTATCGGGAATGAGCAGTTCTTC. Translating gives CASMASGSIGNEQFF.

V usage is TRBV20-1 and J usage is TRBJ2-1; D gene unclear. Germline V lookup: CDR1 DFQATT, CDR2 SNEGSKA (reference sequence). This CDR3 contains 10 residues. The V and J ends lost 4 bases and 6 bases respectively, with 4 bases between them. As DNA, the CDR3 is TGCAGTGCTAAGTTCAATGAGCAGTTCTTC. Its translation is CSAKFNEQFF.

This clonotype was detected a few times. Sequence at one end of the junction differs from germline and may be a read error. The J gene is TRBJ2-2, the V gene TRBV7-3, with D perhaps TRBD1 (5 bases). Germline CDR1 and CDR2: SGHTA and FQGTGA. This CDR3 spans 13 amino acids. CDR3 DNA: TGTGCCAGCAGCCGGACAAGTACCGCGGAGCTGTTTTTT. It codes for CASSRTSTAELFF.

This clonotype was seen a handful of times. This chain links TRBV5-1 with TRBJ2-7; a possible D gene is TRBD2 (7 bases). CDR1 and CDR2 (germline): SGHRS, YFSETQ. V lost 4 bases to trimming and J lost 6 bases, with 17 bases between them. This CDR3 is 14 amino acids long. The CDR3 here is CASSLGGLQAEQYF. CDR3 bases: TGCGCCAGCAGCCTGGGGGGGCTTCAGGCCGAGCAGTACTTC.

A few counts support this clonotype. This chain connects TRBV7-8 to TRBJ1-5; 10 bases are shared with TRBD1. The germline V gene encodes CDR1 SGHVS and CDR2 FQNEAQ. Trimming cost V 4 bases and J 4 bases; bases outside gene matches: 7. The CDR3 covers 16 residues. CDR3 residues: CASSSLGTGVNQPQHF. In DNA, the CDR3 is TGTGCCAGCAGCTCGCTTGGGACAGGGGTGAATCAGCCCCAGCATTTT. The full variable domain, rest sourced from reference TRBV7-8 and TRBJ1-5, is GAGVSQSPRYKVAKRGQDVALRCDPISGHVSLFWYQQALGQGPEFLTYFQNEAQLDKSGLPSDRFFAERPEGSVSTLKIQRTQQEDSAVYLCASSSLGTGVNQPQHFGDGTRLSIL.

This clonotype has only a few counts. This chain joins TRBV29-1 and TRBJ2-1; D is undetermined. The CDR3 totals 11 residues. CDR1 SQVTM and CDR2 ANQGSEA come from the germline V gene. V was shortened by 4 bases and J by 8 bases, with 9 bases between the two germline ends. The CDR3: CSVGLLDEQFF. CDR3 sequence (DNA): TGCAGCGTTGGCCTGCTGGATGAGCAGTTCTTC.

This clonotype has at least ten counts. This chain connects TRBV7-9 to TRBJ1-2; possible D gene TRBD1, 5 bases. V dropped 5 bases and J dropped 5 bases, with 9 bases sitting between them. The CDR3 is made up of 12 amino acids. The germline gives CDR1 SEHNR, CDR2 FQNEAQ (reference sequence). In DNA, the CDR3 is TGTGCCAGCAGCCAGACAGCTTATGGCTACACCTTC. Translation: CASSQTAYGYTF.

The V gene is TRBV27, the J gene TRBJ2-7, with unresolved D. This CDR3 spans 10 amino acids. In germline, CDR1 is MNHEY, CDR2 SMNVEV (reference sequence). V was trimmed by 8 bases and J by 3 bases, leaving 5 bases between them. The DNA of the CDR3 is TGTGCCAGCGGCGACTACGAGCAGTACTTC. It codes for CASGDYEQYF.

This clonotype has a handful of counts. The chain recombines TRBV25-1 with TRBJ1-6; the D is unclear. This CDR3 has 15 residues. V was cut by 4 bases and J by 0 bases, with 7 bases left in between. Germline values: CDR1 MGHDK, CDR2 SYGVNS. The CDR3 sequence is CASSAGSSYNSPLHF. DNA for the CDR3: TGTGCCAGCAGTGCGGGAAGCTCCTATAATTCACCCCTCCACTTT.

The chain is built from TRBV5-1 and TRBJ2-1; D may be TRBD1 or TRBD2 (5 bases each). The V end was cut by 0 bases, the J end by 15 bases, with 25 bases between. In germline, CDR1 is SGHRS, CDR2 YFSETQ. The CDR3 covers 16 residues. CDR3 loop: CASSLAPGTGILNGFF. CDR3 DNA: TGCGCCAGCAGCTTGGCCCCGGGGACGGGGATCTTAAACGGGTTCTTC.

The sample holds a few counts of this clonotype. The chain combines TRBV7-2 with TRBJ2-3; possible D gene TRBD1, 6 bases. The CDR3 totals 14 residues. From germline, CDR1 is SGHTA and CDR2 FQGNSA. V was cut by 3 bases and J by 2 bases, with 9 bases left in between. CDR3 residues: CASSLGHPTDTQYF. The DNA for the CDR3 is TGTGCCAGCAGCTTGGGACATCCCACAGATACGCAGTATTTT.

This chain links TRBV28 with TRBJ2-7, with a weak D call TRBD1 (6 bases). Germline values: CDR1 MDHEN, CDR2 SYDVKM. V lost 6 bases, J lost 7 bases, and 10 bases lay in between. The CDR3 runs 11 residues. CDR3 DNA: TGTGCCAGCAGATACAGGGCGGAGCAGTACTTC. It translates to CASRYRAEQYF.

This chain connects TRBV6-2 or TRBV6-3 to TRBJ2-3; D is uncertain. This CDR3 is built from 16 residues. In germline, CDR1 is MNHEY, CDR2 SVGEGT. Trimming stripped 2 bases from V and 4 bases from J, with 16 bases between. The CDR3 here is CASSYLFEQFADTQYF. The CDR3 region has the DNA TGTGCCAGCAGTTACCTTTTCGAGCAATTTGCAGATACGCAGTATTTT.

This clonotype was found many times. This chain connects TRBV4-1 to TRBJ2-7; no firm D call. Trimming took off 0 bases at V and 3 bases at J, with 6 bases between the two ends. This CDR3 contains 13 residues. Germline-derived CDR1 and CDR2 are MGHRA and YSYEKL. DNA for the CDR3: TGCGCCAGCAGCCAAGATCAAAGCTACGAGCAGTACTTC. It encodes CASSQDQSYEQYF.

J is TRBJ2-1 and V is TRBV10-2; no firm D call. The CDR3 sequence is 12 residues long. Germline loops: CDR1 WSHSY, CDR2 SAAADI. Trimming removed 3 bases from V and 7 bases from J, with 7 bases in between. CDR3 protein: CASSDLYNEQFF. DNA for the CDR3: TGCGCCAGCAGTGATCTGTATAATGAGCAGTTCTTC.

CDR3 in DNA: TGTGCCAGCAGCCCCACACCATCGTGGGAGGCAAATCAGCCCCAGCATTTT. Translating gives CASSPTPSWEANQPQHF. The V and J genes are TRBV7-2 and TRBJ1-5; D ambiguous. Germline CDR1 SGHTA, CDR2 FQGNSA. The CDR3 extends over 17 amino acids. V shed 5 bases and J shed 4 bases, with 21 bases lying between them.

As concerns this clonotype: The junction shows a germline mismatch at one end, possibly a read error. The chain carries TRBV5-4 and TRBJ1-2; D possibly corresponds to TRBD1 (5 bases). This CDR3 is 13 amino acids long. Per the germline V gene, CDR1 is SGHNT and CDR2 is YYREEE (reference sequence). CDR3 nucleotides: TGTGCCAGCAGCCCCAGGGAAGGCTATTGCTACACCTTC. Amino acids: CASSPREGYCYTF.

There are a few counts of this clonotype. The chain couples TRBV12-3 or TRBV12-4 to TRBJ1-1; D is possibly TRBD1 (6 bases). Trimming pared 3 bases from V and 11 bases from J, leaving 16 bases between. The CDR3 has 13 residues. CDR3 residues: CASSLLSRGRAFF. The CDR3 nucleotides are TGTGCCAGCAGTTTGTTATCCAGGGGACGGGCTTTCTTT.

The rearrangement uses TRBV9 and TRBJ2-4; a possible D gene is TRBD1 (5 bases). V dropped 0 bases and J dropped 2 bases, with 12 bases sitting between them. The CDR3 loop spans 16 amino acids. Per the germline V gene, CDR1 is SGDLS and CDR2 is YYNGEE. CDR3 DNA: TGTGCCAGCAGCGTAGATGACAGACCAACCAAAAACATTCAGTACTTC. This sequence encodes CASSVDDRPTKNIQYF.

This clonotype came up a few times. The genes are TRBV27 and TRBJ2-7, with D hard to call. The ends were cut back, 6 bases at V and 3 bases at J, with 18 bases in the middle. CDR1 and CDR2 (germline): MNHEY, SMNVEV (reference sequence). CDR3 size: 15 residues. The CDR3 DNA follows: TGTGCCAGCAGCCAGAGGAGAATTTTCCTCTACGAGCAGTACTTC. It specifies CASSQRRIFLYEQYF.

The table lists this clonotype with many counts. The chain uses TRBV6-5 and TRBJ2-2; unclear D gene. The germline V gene has CDR1 MNHEY and CDR2 SVGAGI. Deletions cut 5 bases from V and 7 bases from J, with 14 bases between. The CDR3 contains 14 residues. The CDR3 sequence is CASSQKGFGGELFF. The DNA for the CDR3 is TGTGCCAGCAGTCAAAAGGGTTTCGGCGGGGAGCTGTTTTTT.

The V and J genes are TRBV19 and TRBJ2-1; tentatively, D is TRBD2 (6 bases). CDR1 is LNHDA, CDR2 SQIVND, per germline (reference sequence). The V and J ends lost 0 bases and 3 bases respectively, with 15 bases between them. CDR3 length: 17 residues. The CDR3 protein is CASSIDKRTTYYNEQFF. DNA of the CDR3: TGTGCCAGTAGTATAGATAAGAGGACTACCTACTACAATGAGCAGTTCTTC.

The rearrangement joins TRBV9 to TRBJ1-1; D call uncertain. The CDR3 runs to 13 residues. Trimming removed 4 bases from V and 3 bases from J, with 10 bases in between. In germline, CDR1 is SGDLS, CDR2 YYNGEE. The chain's CDR3 is CASSPSRDTEAFF. In DNA form, the CDR3 reads TGTGCCAGCAGCCCCTCCAGAGACACTGAAGCTTTCTTT.

V usage is TRBV7-9 and J usage is TRBJ2-3; 7 positions agree with TRBD1. The CDR3 loop spans 16 amino acids. V shed 1 base and J 3 bases; nucleotides not matched to a gene: 7. Germline CDR1 reads SEHNR; CDR2 reads FQNEAQ (reference sequence). The DNA of the CDR3 is TGTGCCAGCAGCTTAGGAACAGGGGCTTGGACAGATACGCAGTATTTT. Its protein is CASSLGTGAWTDTQYF.